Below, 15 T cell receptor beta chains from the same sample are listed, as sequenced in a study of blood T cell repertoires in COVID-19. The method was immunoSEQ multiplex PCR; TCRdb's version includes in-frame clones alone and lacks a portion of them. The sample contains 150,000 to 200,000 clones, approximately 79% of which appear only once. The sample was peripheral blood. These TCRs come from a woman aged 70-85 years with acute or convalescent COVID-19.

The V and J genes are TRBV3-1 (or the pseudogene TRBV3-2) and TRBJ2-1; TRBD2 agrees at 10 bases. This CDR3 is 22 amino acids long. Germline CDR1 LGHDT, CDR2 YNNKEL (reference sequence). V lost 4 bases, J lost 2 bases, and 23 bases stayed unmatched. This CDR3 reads CASSRRRALAGAAAGAYNEQFF. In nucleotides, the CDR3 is TGTGCCAGCAGCCGCCGACGGGCGCTAGCGGGAGCCGCCGCGGGAGCCTACAATGAGCAGTTCTTC.

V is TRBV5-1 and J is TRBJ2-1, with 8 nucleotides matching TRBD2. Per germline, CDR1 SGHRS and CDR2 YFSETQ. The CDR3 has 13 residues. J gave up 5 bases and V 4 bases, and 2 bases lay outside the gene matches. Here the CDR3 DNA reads TGCGCCAGCAGCACGGGACTAGACAATGAGCAGTTCTTC. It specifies CASSTGLDNEQFF.

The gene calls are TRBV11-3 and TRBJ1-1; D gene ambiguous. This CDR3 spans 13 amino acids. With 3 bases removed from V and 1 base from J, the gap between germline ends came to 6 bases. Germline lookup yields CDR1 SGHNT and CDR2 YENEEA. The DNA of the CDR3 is TGTGCCAGCAGCTTTACAGAGAACACTGAAGCTTTCTTT. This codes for CASSFTENTEAFF.

CDR3 coding DNA: TGCGCCAGCAGCACAGAAGCGGGAGTTGGCTCCTACAATGAGCAGTTCTTC. Translating it yields CASSTEAGVGSYNEQFF. This chain connects TRBV5-1 to TRBJ2-1; 8 bases match TRBD2. CDR1 is SGHRS and CDR2 is YFSETQ in the germline V gene. Trimming at V came to 4 bases and at J to 0 bases, leaving 9 bases not matched to a gene. This CDR3 has 17 amino acids.

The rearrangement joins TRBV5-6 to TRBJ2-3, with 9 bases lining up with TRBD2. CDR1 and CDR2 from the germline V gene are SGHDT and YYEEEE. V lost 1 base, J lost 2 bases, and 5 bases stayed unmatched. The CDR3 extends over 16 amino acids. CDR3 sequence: CASSLWASGNTDTQYF. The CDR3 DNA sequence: TGTGCCAGCAGCTTGTGGGCTAGCGGGAACACAGATACGCAGTATTTT. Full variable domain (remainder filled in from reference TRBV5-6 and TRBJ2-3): DAGVTQSPTHLIKTRGQQVTLRCSPKSGHDTVSWYQQALGQGPQFIFQYYEEEERQRGNFPDRFSGHQFPNYSSELNVNALLLGDSALYLCASSLWASGNTDTQYFGPGTRLTVL.

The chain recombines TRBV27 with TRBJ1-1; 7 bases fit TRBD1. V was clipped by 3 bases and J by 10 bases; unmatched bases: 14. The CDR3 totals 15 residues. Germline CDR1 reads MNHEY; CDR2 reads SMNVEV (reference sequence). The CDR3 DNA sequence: TGTGCCAGCAGTTTGGGCGCAGGGGGTTCTATGGGAGCTTTCTTT. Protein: CASSLGAGGSMGAFF.

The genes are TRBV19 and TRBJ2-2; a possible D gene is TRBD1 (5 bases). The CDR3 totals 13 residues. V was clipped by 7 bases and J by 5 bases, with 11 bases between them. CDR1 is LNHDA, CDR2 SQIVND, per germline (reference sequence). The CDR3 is CASKERGTGELFF. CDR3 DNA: TGTGCCAGTAAGGAAAGGGGAACCGGGGAGCTGTTTTTT.

The CDR3 reads CASSLSVGTGTHEQYF. CDR3 nucleotide sequence: TGTGCCAGCAGCTTAAGTGTTGGGACAGGGACCCACGAGCAGTACTTC. The gene calls are TRBV11-3 and TRBJ2-7; TRBD1 matches 9 bases. Germline V gene sequence: CDR1 SGHNT, CDR2 YENEEA. J was trimmed by 5 bases and V by 2 bases; bases with no gene match: 10. The CDR3 extends over 16 amino acids.

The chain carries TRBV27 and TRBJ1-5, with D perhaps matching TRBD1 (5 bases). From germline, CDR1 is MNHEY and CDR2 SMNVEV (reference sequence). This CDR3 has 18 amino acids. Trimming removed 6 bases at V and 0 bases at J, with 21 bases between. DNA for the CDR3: TGTGCCAGCAGCCACCGGTGGGGCTCGGAAAATAGCAATCAGCCCCAGCATTTT. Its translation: CASSHRWGSENSNQPQHF.

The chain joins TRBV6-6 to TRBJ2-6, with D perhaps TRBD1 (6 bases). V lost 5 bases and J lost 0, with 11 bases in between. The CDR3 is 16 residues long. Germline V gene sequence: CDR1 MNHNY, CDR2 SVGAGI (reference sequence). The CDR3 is CASSKDSLSGANVLTF. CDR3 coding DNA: TGTGCCAGCAGTAAGGACAGCCTCTCTGGGGCCAACGTCCTGACTTTC.

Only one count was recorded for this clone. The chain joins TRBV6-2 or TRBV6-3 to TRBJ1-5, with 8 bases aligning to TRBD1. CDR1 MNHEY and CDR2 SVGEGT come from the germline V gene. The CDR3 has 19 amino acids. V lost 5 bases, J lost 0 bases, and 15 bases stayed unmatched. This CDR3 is CASSQTGASTLGSNQPQHF. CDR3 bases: TGTGCCAGCAGTCAGACAGGGGCCTCCACGCTCGGTAGCAATCAGCCCCAGCATTTT.

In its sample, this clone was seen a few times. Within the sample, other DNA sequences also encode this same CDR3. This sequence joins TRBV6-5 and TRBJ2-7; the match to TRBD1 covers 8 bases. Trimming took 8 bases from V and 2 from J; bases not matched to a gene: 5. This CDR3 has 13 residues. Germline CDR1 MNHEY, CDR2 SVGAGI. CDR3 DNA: TGTGCCAGCGGGGCAGGGGGCACCTACGAGCAGTACTTC. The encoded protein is CASGAGGTYEQYF.

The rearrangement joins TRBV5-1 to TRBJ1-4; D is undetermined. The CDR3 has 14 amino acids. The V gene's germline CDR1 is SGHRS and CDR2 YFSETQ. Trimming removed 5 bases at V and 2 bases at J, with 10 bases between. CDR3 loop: CASSIGTTNEKLFF. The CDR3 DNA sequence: TGCGCCAGCAGTATTGGCACGACTAATGAAAAACTGTTTTTT.

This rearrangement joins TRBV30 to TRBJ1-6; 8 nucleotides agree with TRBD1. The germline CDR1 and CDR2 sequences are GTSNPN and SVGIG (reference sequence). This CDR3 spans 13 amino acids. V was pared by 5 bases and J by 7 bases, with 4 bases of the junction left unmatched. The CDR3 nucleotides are TGTGCCTGGGGACAGGGTCCGAATTCACCCCTCCACTTT. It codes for CAWGQGPNSPLHF.

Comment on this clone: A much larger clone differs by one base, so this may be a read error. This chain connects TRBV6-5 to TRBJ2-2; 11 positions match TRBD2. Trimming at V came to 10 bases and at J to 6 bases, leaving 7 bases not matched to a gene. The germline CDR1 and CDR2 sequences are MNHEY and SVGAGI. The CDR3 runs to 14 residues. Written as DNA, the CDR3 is TGTGCCAACAGGGGACTAGCGGAATCCGGGGAGCTGTTTTTT. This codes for CANRGLAESGELFF.